This T cell receptor (beta chain) was observed in a study of blood T cell repertoires in COVID-19. The CDR3 has 14 residues. The germline gives CDR1 ENHRY, CDR2 SYGVKD. The V and J ends lost 6 bases and 0 bases respectively, with 12 bases between them. Clones were read by immunoSEQ multiplex PCR, and TCRdb kept only the in-frame ones, dropping some. Of 300,000 to 350,000 clones in the sample, 90% were seen once. The sequence came from a woman aged 25-40 years who had been exposed to COVID-19. The sequenced sample consisted of PBMCs or T cells enriched from blood (not recorded which). The chain couples TRBV10-3 to TRBJ2-7, with D possibly matching TRBD1 (5 bases). CDR3 sequence: CAIRKQELSYEQYF. The CDR3 DNA is TGTGCCATCAGGAAACAGGAACTCTCCTACGAGCAGTACTTC.